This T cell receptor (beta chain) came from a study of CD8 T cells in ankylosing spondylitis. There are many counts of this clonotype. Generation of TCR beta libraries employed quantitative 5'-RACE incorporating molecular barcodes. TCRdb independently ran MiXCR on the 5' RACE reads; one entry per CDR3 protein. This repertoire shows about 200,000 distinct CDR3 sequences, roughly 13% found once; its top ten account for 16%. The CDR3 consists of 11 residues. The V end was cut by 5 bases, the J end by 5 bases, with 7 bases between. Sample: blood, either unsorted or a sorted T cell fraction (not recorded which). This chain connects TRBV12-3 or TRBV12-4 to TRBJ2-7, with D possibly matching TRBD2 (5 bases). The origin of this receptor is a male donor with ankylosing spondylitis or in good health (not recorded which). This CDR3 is CASSAGDEQYF. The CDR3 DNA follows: TGTGCCAGCAGTGCCGGGGACGAGCAGTACTTC.